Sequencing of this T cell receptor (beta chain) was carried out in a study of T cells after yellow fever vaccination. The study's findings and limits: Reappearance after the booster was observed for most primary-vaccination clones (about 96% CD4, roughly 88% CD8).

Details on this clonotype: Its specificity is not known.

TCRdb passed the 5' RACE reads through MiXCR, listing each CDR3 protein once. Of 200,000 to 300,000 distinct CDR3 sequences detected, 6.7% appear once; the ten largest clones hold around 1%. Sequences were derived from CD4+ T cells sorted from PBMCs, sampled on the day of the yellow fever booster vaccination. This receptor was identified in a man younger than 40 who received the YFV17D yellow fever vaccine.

CDR3 in DNA: TGTGCCAGCAGTTCGGACAGACAGGCCCGAGGGTCCTACGAGCAGTACTTC. This encodes CASSSDRQARGSYEQYF. The chain joins TRBV27 to TRBJ2-7, with D perhaps TRBD1 (6 bases). Trimming left V 4 bases short and J 1 base short, with 20 bases between. The germline CDR1 and CDR2 sequences are MNHEY and SMNVEV (reference sequence). The CDR3 is 17 amino acids.